This T cell receptor beta chain came from a study of naive and memory T cell subsets. Study-level findings and limits: The RNA method is potentially sensitive to activation and differentiation changes. Tuberculin site TCR excess was interpreted as type IV hypersensitivity infiltration.

Ligated cDNA underwent four rounds of PCR with nested alpha and beta constant region primers and SP2. Using its own MiXCR run on the UMI-ligation and nested PCR reads, TCRdb lists one record per CDR3 protein. The data contain 20,000 to 25,000 distinct CDR3 sequences, 4.5% to 7% of them seen just once; the ten biggest clones take up about 6.2%. Regarding treatment: skin biopsy from PPD injection site in Mantoux-positive individual. TCR cDNA received a 3' ligated oligonucleotide that carried a UMI. Tuberculin skin test biopsies were taken where PPD was injected in Mantoux-positive people. On this clonotype itself: What it binds is unknown.

Trimming stripped 5 bases from V and 5 bases from J, with 16 bases between. CDR3 length: 15 residues. The germline V gene encodes CDR1 SGHTA and CDR2 FQGNSA. Sequencing was performed on skin, taken from a tuberculin skin test site. The chain recombines TRBV7-2 with TRBJ1-5; possibly TRBD1 for D (6 bases). The sequence came from an adult in good health. The CDR3 region has the DNA TGTGCCAGCAGCACGCAAACGGGGGCCTATCAGCCCCAGCATTTT. It translates to CASSTQTGAYQPQHF. Using reference TRBV7-2 and TRBJ1-5 for the parts outside the CDR3, the full variable domain is GAGVSQSPSNKVTEKGKDVELRCDPISGHTALYWYRQSLGQGLEFLIYFQGNSAPDKSGLPSDRFSAERTGGSVSTLTIQRTQQEDSAVYLCASSTQTGAYQPQHFGDGTRLSIL.